Listed here is a single T cell receptor (beta chain). This sample is drawn from a study of CD8 T cells in Susac syndrome. Random hexamers were used to reverse transcribe roughly 0.5 to 1 ug of RNA. The amplification used immunoSEQ multiplex PCR on TCR beta CDR3; it spanned 54 Vbeta and 13 Jbeta. One entry per CDR3 protein, called by TCRdb with MiXCR from the immunoSEQ multiplex PCR reads. This table has some 170,000 distinct CDR3 sequences, 90% to 95% appearing once. Both CD4+ and CD8+ T cells were negatively isolated, and TEMRA cells underwent FACS enrichment. Trimming removed 6 bases at V and 1 base at J, with 12 bases between. Germline lookup yields CDR1 SQVTM and CDR2 ANQGSEA. The CDR3 runs 13 residues.

This sequence joins TRBV29-1 and TRBJ2-5; TRBD1 is a possible D gene (5 bases). Sequences were obtained from CD4+ T cells from PBMCs. This receptor was identified in a human donor in good health. CDR3 residues: CSVADSLQETQYF. The CDR3 bases are TGCAGCGTCGCCGACAGCCTCCAAGAGACCCAGTACTTC.